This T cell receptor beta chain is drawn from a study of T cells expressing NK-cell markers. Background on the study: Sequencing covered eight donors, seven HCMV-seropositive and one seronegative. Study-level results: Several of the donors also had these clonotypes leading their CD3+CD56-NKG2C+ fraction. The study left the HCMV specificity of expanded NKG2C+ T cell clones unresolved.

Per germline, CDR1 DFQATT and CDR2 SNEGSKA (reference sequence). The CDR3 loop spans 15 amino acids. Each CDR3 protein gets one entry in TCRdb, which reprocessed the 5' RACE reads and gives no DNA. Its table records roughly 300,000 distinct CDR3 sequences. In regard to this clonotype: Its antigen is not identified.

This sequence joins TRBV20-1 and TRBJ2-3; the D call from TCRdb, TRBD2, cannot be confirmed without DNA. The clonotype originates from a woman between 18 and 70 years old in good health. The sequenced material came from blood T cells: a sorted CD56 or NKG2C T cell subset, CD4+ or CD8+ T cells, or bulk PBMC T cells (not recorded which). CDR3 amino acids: CSAPKGTTLTGAQYF.